A selection of T cell receptor beta chains follows, all from one sample in a study of blood T cell repertoires in COVID-19. The assay was immunoSEQ multiplex PCR, and TCRdb's table has in-frame clones only and misses some. Of about 260,000 clones in the sample, 88% were seen once. The specimen sequenced was peripheral blood. These receptors were obtained from a human donor in a cohort sampled during active COVID-19. Both conserved end residues are part of each CDR3. A D gene is named only where the DNA matches it firmly. Part of the rows lack a size; the others show once, few, many or a class for expanded clones.

J gene	D gene	V gene	clone size	CDR3 protein	CDR3 DNA
TRBJ2-7	TRBD1	TRBV14	.	CASSPGTDHSYEQYF	TGTGCCAGCAGCCCGGGGACAGACCACTCCTACGAGCAGTACTTC
TRBJ2-3	TRBD1	TRBV6-4	many	CASSDSQGADTQYF	TGTGCCAGCAGTGACTCACAGGGGGCAGATACGCAGTATTTT
TRBJ2-7	TRBD2	TRBV7-9	.	CASSLGGGALWQYF	TGTGCCAGCAGCTTAGGCGGGGGGGCCTTGTGGCAGTACTTC
TRBJ1-2	.	TRBV6-5	.	CASSYSRGSGYGYTF	TGTGCCAGCAGTTACTCCCGAGGATCGGGATATGGCTACACCTTC
TRBJ1-4	TRBD1	TRBV25-1	.	CASTPNQGVNEKLFF	TGTGCCAGCACGCCCAACCAGGGGGTTAATGAAAAACTGTTTTTT
TRBJ2-7	TRBD2	TRBV28	.	CASKSPGEGVYEQYF	TGTGCCAGCAAAAGCCCCGGGGAGGGTGTCTACGAGCAGTACTTC
TRBJ1-3	.	TRBV5-4	once	CASSTRTSGNTIYF	TGTGCCAGCAGCACCAGAACCTCTGGAAACACCATATATTTT
TRBJ2-1	TRBD1	TRBV19	.	CASRRQGVGKFF	TGTGCCAGTAGGCGTCAGGGGGTCGGAAAGTTCTTC
TRBJ1-1	TRBD1	TRBV4-1	.	CASSQFDRVNTEAFF	TGCGCCAGCAGCCAATTCGACAGGGTCAACACTGAAGCTTTCTTT
TRBJ2-1	TRBD1	TRBV7-9	.	CASTSDRAYNEQFF	TGTGCCAGCACCTCGGACAGGGCCTACAATGAGCAGTTCTTC
TRBJ1-1	.	TRBV6-4	.	CASSDKDTPYWNTEAFF	TGTGCCAGCAGTGACAAAGACACCCCATACTGGAACACTGAAGCTTTCTTT
TRBJ2-7	.	TRBV6-6	.	CASSSSTGWSYEQYF	TGTGCCAGCAGTTCATCCACAGGGTGGTCCTACGAGCAGTACTTC
TRBJ2-1	TRBD2	TRBV4-1	.	CASRISGGPGGQFF	TGCGCCAGCAGAATTAGCGGGGGACCCGGTGGGCAGTTCTTC
TRBJ2-7	.	TRBV28	once	CASSLGGAHYEQYF	TGTGCCAGCAGTTTAGGCGGGGCCCACTACGAGCAGTACTTC
TRBJ2-7	.	TRBV7-9	.	CASSLAGTLSYEQYF	TGTGCCAGCAGCTTAGCCGGGACACTCTCCTACGAGCAGTACTTC